These 18 T cell receptor beta chains came from one sample sequenced in a study of identical twins. From the 5' RACE reads, TCRdb called clonotypes with MiXCR, one entry per CDR3 protein. The data contain 700,000 to 950,000 distinct CDR3 sequences, 12% of them seen just once; the ten biggest clones take up around 1.5%. These data were likewise used in another study, on yellow fever vaccine responses in identical twins.

The source material was PBMCs. Every receptor here comes from a woman between 18 and 29 years old in good health.

This clonotype has just a few counts. The chain links TRBV6-5 to TRBJ1-1; D call uncertain. Germline V lookup: CDR1 MNHEY, CDR2 SVGAGI. This CDR3 spans 14 amino acids. Between the trimmed V and J ends, which lost 0 bases and 4 bases, there was a span of 9 bases. CDR3 sequence reads: CASSYSREGTEAFF. CDR3 DNA: TGTGCCAGCAGTTACTCCCGTGAGGGCACTGAAGCTTTCTTT.

The V call is TRBV20-1, the J call TRBJ1-5, with D possibly matching TRBD1 (6 bases). The CDR3 runs to 16 residues. The germline CDR1 and CDR2 sequences are DFQATT and SNEGSKA (reference sequence). Trimming pared 5 bases from V and 4 bases from J, leaving 21 bases between. The CDR3: CSAVTRTTGTNQPQHF. CDR3 coding DNA: TGCAGTGCTGTTACTAGAACGACGGGGACAAATCAGCCCCAGCATTTT.

This clonotype was found a few times. This rearrangement joins TRBV27 to TRBJ2-4; D call uncertain. Trimming cost V 0 bases and J 6 bases, with 9 bases left between them. Looked up from germline, CDR1 is MNHEY and CDR2 is SMNVEV (reference sequence). There are 14 residues in the CDR3. The CDR3 loop is CASSLSGLGNIQYF. In DNA, the CDR3 is TGTGCCAGCAGTTTATCAGGGTTGGGAAACATTCAGTACTTC.

This rearrangement joins TRBV27 to TRBJ2-7; D is ambiguous. Germline values: CDR1 MNHEY, CDR2 SMNVEV (reference sequence). V dropped 3 bases and J dropped 3 bases, with 3 bases sitting between them. The CDR3 extends over 11 amino acids. For the CDR3, the DNA is TGTGCCAGCAGTTTTCGCTACGAGCAGTACGTC. This translates into CASSFRYEQYV.

This clonotype occurred a few times. The V and J genes are TRBV10-3 and TRBJ2-1; D possibly uses TRBD1 or TRBD2 (6 bases each). Germline V CDR1 and CDR2: ENHRY, SYGVKD. The CDR3 length is 16 residues. The V end was cut by 6 bases, the J end by 2 bases, with 17 bases between. In nucleotides, the CDR3 is TGTGCCATCAGCCGGGGGCCCGCGGGCCCCTACAATGAGCAGTTCTTC. Protein sequence: CAISRGPAGPYNEQFF.

This clonotype was observed a handful of times. The chain recombines TRBV27 with TRBJ2-3, with 11 bases matching TRBD2. The CDR3 has 16 amino acids. Germline loops: CDR1 MNHEY, CDR2 SMNVEV (reference sequence). Trimming took 5 bases from V and 2 from J; bases not matched to a gene: 6. The DNA of the CDR3 is TGTGCCAGCAGTCTTCGACTAGCGGGGCACACAGATACGCAGTATTTT. Protein product: CASSLRLAGHTDTQYF.

This clonotype showed up many times. The gene calls are TRBV7-8 and TRBJ2-7; D is undetermined. Trimming removed 0 bases at V and 5 bases at J, with 11 bases between. This CDR3 is built from 14 residues. Germline CDR1 is SGHVS and CDR2 is FQNEAQ. CDR3 nucleotide sequence: TGTGCCAGCAGCTTAGCGGTATTTGGGAACGAGCAGTACGTC. Encoded protein: CASSLAVFGNEQYV.

This clonotype was counted a few times. V and J are TRBV29-1 and TRBJ2-1; 8 bases agree with TRBD2. Germline V gene lookup returns CDR1 SQVTM and CDR2 ANQGSEA. The CDR3 contains 19 residues. The trim removed 0 bases at V and 3 bases at J, leaving 16 bases unmatched. The CDR3 region is CSVEDRTSNTERIYNEQFF. CDR3 bases: TGCAGCGTTGAAGACCGGACTAGCAACACCGAAAGGATCTACAATGAGCAGTTCTTC.

The CDR3 coding sequence is TGTGCCATCGAATCTGCTAACTATGGCTACACCTTC. As protein: CAIESANYGYTF. This chain connects TRBV7-9 to TRBJ1-2; D is unresolved. Trimming cost V 10 bases and J 0 bases, with 9 bases left between them. The CDR3 totals 12 residues. Germline values: CDR1 SEHNR, CDR2 FQNEAQ (reference sequence).

This clonotype was seen more than once but under ten times. The chain combines TRBV4-1 with TRBJ2-1; possible D gene TRBD2, 5 bases. The CDR3 spans 14 residues. Trimming left V 3 bases short and J 5 bases short, with 11 bases between. CDR1 and CDR2 from the germline V gene are MGHRA and YSYEKL. In DNA form, the CDR3 reads TGCGCCAGCAGCCACGGAGGTACGGACAATGAGCAGTTCTTC. This translates into CASSHGGTDNEQFF.

In its sample, this clonotype was seen a few times. V usage is TRBV12-3 or TRBV12-4 and J usage is TRBJ2-7, with D perhaps matching TRBD2 (5 bases). With 4 bases removed from V and 6 bases from J, the gap between germline ends came to 13 bases. CDR3 size: 13 residues. The CDR3, as DNA: TGTGCCAGCAGTTCCCGGGGAGTCGCCGAGCAGTACTTC. This codes for CASSSRGVAEQYF.

This clonotype was recorded many times. The chain's CDR3 is CASSSGAGSTDTQYF. The CDR3 region has the DNA TGTGCCAGCAGTTCTGGGGCGGGGAGCACAGATACGCAGTATTTT. The chain combines TRBV12-3 or TRBV12-4 with TRBJ2-3; possibly TRBD2 for D (6 bases). V was pared by 4 bases and J by 0 bases, with 11 bases between. This CDR3 region has 15 residues.

This clonotype was recorded a few times. The chain combines TRBV25-1 with TRBJ1-2, with TRBD1 as a possible D gene (5 bases). Per the germline V gene, CDR1 is MGHDK and CDR2 is SYGVNS. The CDR3 has 15 residues. V dropped 7 bases and J dropped 2 bases, with 17 bases sitting between them. CDR3: CASTGSGGGNYGYTF. CDR3 nucleotides: TGTGCCAGCACCGGGTCCGGTGGGGGGAACTATGGCTACACCTTC.

The chain is built from TRBV19 and TRBJ2-4; D gene unclear. CDR1 is LNHDA and CDR2 is SQIVND in the germline V gene (reference sequence). The germline V and J ends were trimmed by 4 bases and 3 bases, with 13 bases remaining between them. The CDR3 has 15 residues. The CDR3 sequence is CASSTPPVGKNIQYF. The CDR3 DNA reads TGTGCCAGTAGTACCCCCCCGGTTGGCAAAAACATTCAGTACTTC.

There are many counts of this clonotype. The chain uses TRBV2 and TRBJ2-3; D gene uncertain. Per germline, CDR1 SNHLY and CDR2 FYNNEI. The CDR3 consists of 12 residues. V gave up 3 bases and J gave up 3 bases, with 4 bases separating them. The CDR3 sequence is CASSDGTDTQYF. DNA for the CDR3: TGTGCCAGCAGTGACGGGACAGATACGCAGTATTTT.

V and J are TRBV12-5 and TRBJ2-1; 8 nucleotides align to TRBD2. This CDR3 is built from 17 residues. Unmatched junction bases numbered 14, after V lost 2 bases and J lost 8 bases. The germline V gene encodes CDR1 LGHNT and CDR2 FRNRAP. The chain's CDR3 is CASGLSVAGTVGDEQFF. CDR3 DNA: TGTGCTAGTGGTTTGTCGGTAGCGGGGACGGTTGGAGATGAGCAGTTCTTC. Variable domain in full (rest from reference TRBV12-5 and TRBJ2-1): DARVTQTPRHKVTEMGQEVTMRCQPILGHNTVFWYRQTMMQGLELLAYFRNRAPLDDSGMPKDRFSAEMPDATLATLKIQPSEPRDSAVYFCASGLSVAGTVGDEQFFGPGTRLTVL.

This clonotype was counted at least ten times. V and J are TRBV12-3 or TRBV12-4 and TRBJ2-3; the match to TRBD2 covers 9 bases. The CDR3 contains 16 residues. V was pared by 1 base and J by 2 bases, with 4 bases of the junction left unmatched. This chain's CDR3 is CASSLVERGDTDTQYF. The CDR3 nucleotides are TGTGCCAGCAGTTTAGTAGAGCGGGGGGACACAGATACGCAGTATTTT.

V gene TRBV12-3 or TRBV12-4 combines with J gene TRBJ2-3, with a possible D match to TRBD2 (5 bases). This CDR3 spans 16 amino acids. The V gene lost 0 bases and the J gene lost 4 bases, with 14 bases spanning the gap. CDR3 sequence (DNA): TGTGCCAGCAGTTTAGCAAGGAGCCCGGGGTCAGATACGCAGTATTTT. It codes for CASSLARSPGSDTQYF.